The T cell receptor beta chain under discussion was sequenced for a study of T cell clonality in common variable immunodeficiency. This clone has a count of ten or more. The read is 3 residues too short to cover the CDR3 end, so that end is filled in from the germline J gene. The table came from immunoSEQ multiplex PCR; TCRdb's copy has only in-frame clones and leaves some out. This sample carries around 39,000 clones and no singletons, and roughly 3% goes to the top ten. Trimming at V came to 5 bases and at J to 0 bases, leaving 5 bases not matched to a gene. CDR3 length equals 15 residues. From germline, CDR1 is MDHEN and CDR2 SYDVKM.

V is TRBV28 and J is TRBJ2-3; the match to TRBD1 covers 7 bases. The TCR originated in a person aged 18 to 70 in good health. Sample: peripheral blood mononuclear cells. The sequenced part of the CDR3 DNA is TGTGCCAGCAGTCAAATACAGGGGAGCACAGATACG. It encodes CASSQIQGSTDT. The full CDR3 is CASSQIQGSTDTQYF.